These 3 T cell receptor beta chains share one sample of origin, sequenced in a study of graft-versus-host responses after intestinal transplantation. The data were produced by immunoSEQ multiplex PCR, yet TCRdb's version contains in-frame clones alone and is incomplete. Of about 86,000 clones listed, around 89% were seen once; the top ten hold around 0.27%. What these receptors recognize is not known. The material was unstimulated CD4+ T cells sorted from spleen or lymph node cells, obtained before transplant. All receptors come from a human donor who was the organ donor for an intestinal transplant.

The genes are TRBV6-1 and TRBJ2-1; no reliable D call. The V end lost 5 bases, the J end lost 5 bases, and 4 bases lay between the germline ends. The germline CDR1 and CDR2 sequences are MNHNS and SASEGT. The CDR3 spans 11 residues. DNA for the CDR3: TGTGCCAGCAGTTATCACAATGAGCAGTTCTTC. This codes for CASSYHNEQFF.

The chain is built from TRBV6-5 and TRBJ1-2; D unclear. V gave up 6 bases and J gave up 1 base, with 12 bases separating them. CDR3 length: 14 amino acids. In germline, CDR1 is MNHEY, CDR2 SVGAGI. CDR3 sequence: CASRPRQVNYGYTF. CDR3 DNA: TGTGCCAGCAGACCTCGACAAGTTAACTATGGCTACACCTTC.

The rearrangement joins TRBV11-2 to TRBJ2-3; 11 positions match TRBD2. The ends lost 5 bases at V and 2 bases at J; junction bases unmatched: 6. The germline V gene has CDR1 SGHAT and CDR2 FQNNGV. CDR3 length: 16 amino acids. In DNA, the CDR3 is TGTGCCAGCAGCCCCTTAGCGGGGGGGGACACAGATACGCAGTATTTT. Protein sequence: CASSPLAGGDTDTQYF.